Listed below are T cell receptor beta chains from one sample, sequenced in a study of blood T cell repertoires in COVID-19. The data were produced by immunoSEQ multiplex PCR, yet TCRdb's version contains in-frame clones alone and is incomplete. Of more than 300,000 clones in the sample, over 85% were seen once. Material: peripheral blood. These receptors were obtained from a woman between 25 and 40 years old with COVID-19, enrolled during active disease. Both conserved end residues are part of each CDR3. The order of the fields is clone size, V gene, J gene, D gene, CDR3 DNA, CDR3 protein. D genes are given only for firm matches. Clone sizes are given selectively: once, few, many, or a class where the clone is expanded.

>NA|TRBV28|TRBJ1-1|TRBD1
TGTGCCAGCAGTGGACAGGGGGACATGAACACTGAAGCTTTCTTT
CASSGQGDMNTEAFF
>NA|TRBV28|TRBJ2-5|TRBD2
TGTGCCAGCAGTACCGGACTAGCGGGGGCCCTTAATGAGTACTTC
CASSTGLAGALNEYF
>few|TRBV2|TRBJ2-2|TRBD2
TGTGCCAGCAGTTACAACGGGCCAGCGGGGGGACCCGGGGAGCTGTTTTTT
CASSYNGPAGGPGELFF
>NA|TRBV12-5|TRBJ2-1|NA
TGTGCTAGTGGTCTAGGGACACACTCCTACAATGAGCAGTTCTTC
CASGLGTHSYNEQFF
>NA|TRBV29-1|TRBJ1-6|TRBD1
TGCAGCGCCCAGGACAGGATCAATTCACCCCTCCACTTT
CSAQDRINSPLHF
>NA|TRBV6-2/TRBV6-3|TRBJ1-1|NA
TGTGCCAGCAGTTACGGGAGAGCGTACATTGAAGCTTTCTTT
CASSYGRAYIEAFF
>NA|TRBV7-8|TRBJ2-1|NA
TGTGCCAGCAGCTTCCTCCGACTAGCCTACAATGAGCAGTTCTTC
CASSFLRLAYNEQFF
>NA|TRBV19|TRBJ2-1|TRBD1
TGTGCCACGACACTGGGACAGGGTTTGAGTAATGAGCAGTTCTTC
CATTLGQGLSNEQFF
>NA|TRBV5-1|TRBJ2-3|NA
TGCGCCAGCAGATGGTCCTACAGGGCAGATACGCAGTATTTT
CASRWSYRADTQYF
>NA|TRBV29-1|TRBJ1-1|NA
TGCAGCGTCAGAGATTACCCGGAGGCTTTCTTT
CSVRDYPEAFF
>NA|TRBV4-2|TRBJ1-6|TRBD1
TGTGCCAGCAGCCGCGGACAGGCAGTATCACCCCTCCACTTT
CASSRGQAVSPLHF
>NA|TRBV7-6|TRBJ1-1|TRBD1
TGTGCCAGCAGCCCCGGGACAGGGGGATGGAACACTGAAGCTTTCTTT
CASSPGTGGWNTEAFF
>NA|TRBV27|TRBJ1-2|NA
TGTGCCAGCCGGCAAGGAGGGACCGGCTATGGCTACACCTTC
CASRQGGTGYGYTF
>NA|TRBV18|TRBJ2-1|NA
TGTGCCAGCTCACCACCCTCATGGGGAGGCTCCTACAATGAGCAGTTCTTC
CASSPPSWGGSYNEQFF
>NA|TRBV2|TRBJ1-5|TRBD1
TGTGCCATACGCGACAGGGATAGGAATCAGCCCCAGCATTTT
CAIRDRDRNQPQHF
>NA|TRBV7-8|TRBJ2-7|NA
TGTGCCAGCAGCTTAGGCAACGGGGGAGGTGCTTCGGGGGAGCAGTACTTC
CASSLGNGGGASGEQYF
>NA|TRBV18|TRBJ1-4|NA
TGTGCCAGCTCAGGGGCAGCTAATGAAAAACTGTTTTTT
CASSGAANEKLFF
>NA|TRBV29-1|TRBJ2-7|TRBD1
TGCAGCGTTGAAGCAGGGGGCCGTAGCGACGAGCAGTACTTC
CSVEAGGRSDEQYF
>NA|TRBV6-5|TRBJ1-1|NA
TGTGCCAGCAGACACGGACAACCGAACACTGAAGCTTTCTTT
CASRHGQPNTEAFF